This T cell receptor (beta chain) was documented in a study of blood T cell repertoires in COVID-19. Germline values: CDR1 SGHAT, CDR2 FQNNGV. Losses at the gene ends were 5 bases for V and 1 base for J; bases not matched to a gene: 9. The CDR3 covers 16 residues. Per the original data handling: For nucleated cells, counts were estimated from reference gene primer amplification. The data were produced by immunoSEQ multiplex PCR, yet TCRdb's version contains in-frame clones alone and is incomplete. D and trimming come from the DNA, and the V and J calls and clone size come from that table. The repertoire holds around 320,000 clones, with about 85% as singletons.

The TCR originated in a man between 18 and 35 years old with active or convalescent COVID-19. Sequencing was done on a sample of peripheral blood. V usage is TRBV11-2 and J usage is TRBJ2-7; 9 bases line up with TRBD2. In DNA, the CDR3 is TGTGCCAGCAGCCCGCTAACTAGCGGGTTTTCCTACGAGCAGTACTTC. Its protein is CASSPLTSGFSYEQYF. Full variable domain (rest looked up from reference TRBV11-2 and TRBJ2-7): EAGVAQSPRYKIIEKRQSVAFWCNPISGHATLYWYQQILGQGPKLLIQFQNNGVVDDSQLPKDRFSAERLKGVDSTLKIQPAKLEDSAVYLCASSPLTSGFSYEQYFGPGTRLTVT.